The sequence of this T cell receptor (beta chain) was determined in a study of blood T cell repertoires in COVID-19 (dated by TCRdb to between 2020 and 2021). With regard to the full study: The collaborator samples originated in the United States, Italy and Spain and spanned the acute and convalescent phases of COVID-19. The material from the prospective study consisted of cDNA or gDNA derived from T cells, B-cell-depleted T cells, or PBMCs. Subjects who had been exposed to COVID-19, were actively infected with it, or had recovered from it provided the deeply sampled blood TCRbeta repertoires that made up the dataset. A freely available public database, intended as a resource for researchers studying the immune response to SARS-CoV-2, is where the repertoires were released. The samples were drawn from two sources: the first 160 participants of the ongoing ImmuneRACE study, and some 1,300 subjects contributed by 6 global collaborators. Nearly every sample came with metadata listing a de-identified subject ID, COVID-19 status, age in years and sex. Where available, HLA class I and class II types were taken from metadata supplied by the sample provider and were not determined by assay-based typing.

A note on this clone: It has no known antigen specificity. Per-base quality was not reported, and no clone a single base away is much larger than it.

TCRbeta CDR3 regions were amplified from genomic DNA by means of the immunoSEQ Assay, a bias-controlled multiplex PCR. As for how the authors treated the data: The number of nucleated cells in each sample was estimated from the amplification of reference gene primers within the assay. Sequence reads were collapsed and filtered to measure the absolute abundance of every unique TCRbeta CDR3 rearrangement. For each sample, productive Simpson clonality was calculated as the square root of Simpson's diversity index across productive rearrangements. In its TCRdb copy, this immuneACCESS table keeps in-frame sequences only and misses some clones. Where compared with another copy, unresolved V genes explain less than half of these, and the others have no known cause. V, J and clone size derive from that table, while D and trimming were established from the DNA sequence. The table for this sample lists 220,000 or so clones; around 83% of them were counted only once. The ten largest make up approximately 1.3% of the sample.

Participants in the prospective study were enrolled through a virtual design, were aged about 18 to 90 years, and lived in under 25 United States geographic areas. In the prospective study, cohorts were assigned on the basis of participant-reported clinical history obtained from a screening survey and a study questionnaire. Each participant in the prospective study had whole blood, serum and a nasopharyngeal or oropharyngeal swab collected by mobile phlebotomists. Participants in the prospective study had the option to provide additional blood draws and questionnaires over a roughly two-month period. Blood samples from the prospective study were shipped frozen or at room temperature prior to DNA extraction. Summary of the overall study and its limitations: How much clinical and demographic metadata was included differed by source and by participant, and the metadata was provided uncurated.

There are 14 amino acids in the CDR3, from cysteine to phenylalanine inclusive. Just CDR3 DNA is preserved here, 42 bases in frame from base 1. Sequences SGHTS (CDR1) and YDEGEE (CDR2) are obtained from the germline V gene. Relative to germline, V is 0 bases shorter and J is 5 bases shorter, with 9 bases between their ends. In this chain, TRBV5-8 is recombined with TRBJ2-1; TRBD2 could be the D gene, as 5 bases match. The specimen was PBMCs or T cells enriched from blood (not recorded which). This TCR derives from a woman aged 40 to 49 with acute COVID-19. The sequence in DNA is TGTGCCAGCAGCTTGGGAGGGATCCACAATGAGCAGTTCTTC. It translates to CASSLGGIHNEQFF. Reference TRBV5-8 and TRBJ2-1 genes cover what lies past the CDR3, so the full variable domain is EAGVTQSPTHLIKTRGQQATLRCSPISGHTSVYWYQQALGLGLQFLLWYDEGEERNRGNFPPRFSGRQFPNYSSELNVNALELEDSALYLCASSLGGIHNEQFFGPGTRLTVL.